This T cell receptor beta chain was documented in a study of T cell repertoires in cytomegalovirus infection. Study conclusions and caveats: Based on cumulative public TCR beta family frequency, carriers of CMV plus the relevant HLA were identified. Clonotype analysis showed dominance of the ex vivo response by HLA-C-restricted CMV-specific TCR beta clonotypes.

TCRdb re-analysed the reads in MiXCR, keeping a single row per CDR3 protein. The table has a few hundred thousand distinct CDR3 sequences, 8% to 9.5% seen once. This clonotype has more than one count but fewer than ten. Its target is unknown. The TCR comes from a human donor in good health (CMV status not recorded). Some clones in this sample may be carry-over from other donors' samples. The sequencing sample was made of PBMCs.

CDR3 region: CASSVGGEGVRKETQYF. The CDR3 DNA reads TGTGCCAGCAGCGTAGGGGGCGAAGGGGTACGGAAAGAGACCCAGTACTTC. The chain joins TRBV9 to TRBJ2-5, with a tentative D call TRBD1 (5 bases). CDR3 length: 17 residues. CDR1 SGDLS and CDR2 YYNGEE come from the germline V gene. Deletions cut 0 bases from V and 3 bases from J, with 18 bases between.